This T cell receptor beta chain came from a study of neurological immune-mediated disorders. Each CDR3 protein gets one entry after TCRdb re-called the 5' RACE reads with MiXCR. The sample lists 20,000 to 25,000 distinct CDR3 sequences, more than 6% occurring once. Germline V gene data show CDR1 as SGHTA and CDR2 as FQGNSA. This CDR3 is 12 amino acids long. Trimming removed 3 bases at V and 3 bases at J, with 3 bases between. This clonotype was seen ten or more times. Sequenced sample: PBMCs. The V call is TRBV7-2, the J call TRBJ1-5; D unclear. The clonotype originates from a woman aged 40 to 50 in good health. The CDR3 sequence: CASSFYNQPQHF. CDR3 nucleotides: TGTGCCAGCAGCTTTTACAATCAGCCCCAGCATTTT.